The T cell receptor (beta chain) under discussion was sequenced for a study of CD8 T cells in ankylosing spondylitis. Study-wide results and caveats: Made up of roughly 8 highly homologous variants, a TCR beta motif appeared characteristic of ankylosing spondylitis blood.

Worth noting for this clonotype: The antigen remains undetermined.

By quantitative 5'-RACE with molecular barcodes, the TCR beta libraries were made. Via MiXCR, TCRdb re-called the 5' RACE reads, giving one row per CDR3 protein. The table has more than 650,000 distinct CDR3 sequences, 12% seen once. The sequenced material came from blood, either unsorted or a sorted T cell fraction (not recorded which). The sequence was obtained from a male donor with ankylosing spondylitis.

CDR3 region: CSARRTGTETTGELFF. The CDR3 DNA is TGCAGTGCTAGAAGAACCGGGACAGAGACCACCGGGGAGCTGTTTTTT. The chain couples TRBV20-1 to TRBJ2-2, with 7 bases lining up with TRBD1. With V trimmed by 2 bases and J by 4 bases, 10 bases remained unmatched. The CDR3 extends over 16 amino acids. From germline, CDR1 is DFQATT and CDR2 SNEGSKA (reference sequence).